Sequencing of this T cell receptor (beta chain) was carried out in a study of monozygotic twins with inflammatory bowel disease. CDR3 length equals 16 residues. Germline lookup yields CDR1 DFQATT and CDR2 SNEGSKA (reference sequence). Input per TCR library consisted of 3500 ng of total RNA. The authors made each sample's cDNA in eight separate reactions. TCRdb re-analyzed the 5' RACE reads; it lists each CDR3 protein once, without DNA. The ten top clones account for about 8%, within a sample of 150,000 to 200,000 distinct CDR3 sequences. This sequence joins TRBV20-1 and TRBJ1-2; TCRdb outputs TRBD1, but without DNA this stays unchecked. This clonotype originated in a human donor with ulcerative colitis or Crohn's disease, or a healthy co-twin of an affected twin (not recorded which). Sequencing input: blood. CDR3 residues: CSARVRKTGKNYGYTF.